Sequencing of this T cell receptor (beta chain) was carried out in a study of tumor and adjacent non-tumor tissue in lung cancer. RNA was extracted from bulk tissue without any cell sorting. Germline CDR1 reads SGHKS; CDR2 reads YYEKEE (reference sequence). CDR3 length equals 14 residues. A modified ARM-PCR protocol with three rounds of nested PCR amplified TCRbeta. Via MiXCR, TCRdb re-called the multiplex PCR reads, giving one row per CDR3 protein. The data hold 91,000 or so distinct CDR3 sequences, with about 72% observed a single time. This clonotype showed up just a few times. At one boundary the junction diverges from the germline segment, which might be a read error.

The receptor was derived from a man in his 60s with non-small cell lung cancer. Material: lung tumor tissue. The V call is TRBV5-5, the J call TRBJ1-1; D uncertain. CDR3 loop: CACSLGQINTEAFF. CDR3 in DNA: TGTGCCTGCAGCTTGGGTCAGATAAACACTGAGGCTTTCTTT.